Below are 20 T cell receptor beta chains sequenced from a single sample in a study of T cell responses to AZD1222 COVID-19 vaccine. Libraries were prepared by immunoSEQ multiplex PCR; TCRdb keeps only in-frame clonotypes and omits some of them. The table has 95,000 to 150,000 clones, around 87% seen once; the top ten hold roughly a tenth. Material: peripheral blood, obtained on day 0 of AZD1222 vaccination. The receptors were sampled from an adult in good health.

The chain recombines TRBV4-3 with TRBJ2-1, with D unresolved. Germline values: CDR1 LGHNA, CDR2 YSLEER. V shed 4 bases and J shed 4 bases, with 11 bases lying between them. The CDR3 runs 14 residues. Here the CDR3 DNA reads TGCGCCAGCAGCCCCAGTAGGCTGTACAATGAGCAGTTCTTC. This encodes CASSPSRLYNEQFF.

The chain combines TRBV19 with TRBJ1-5, with D hard to call. V lost 3 bases and J 3 bases, leaving 12 bases between the germline ends. Germline V CDR1 and CDR2: LNHDA, SQIVND (reference sequence). The CDR3 is 15 amino acids. CDR3 sequence: CASSMPPADNQPQHF. The CDR3 region has the DNA TGTGCCAGTAGTATGCCCCCAGCAGACAATCAGCCCCAGCATTTT. Filled out from reference TRBV19 and TRBJ1-5, the complete variable domain reads DGGITQSPKYLFRKEGQNVTLSCEQNLNHDAMYWYRQDPGQGLRLIYYSQIVNDFQKGDIAEGYSVSREKKESFPLTVTSAQKNPTAFYLCASSMPPADNQPQHFGDGTRLSIL.

This clone has only a few counts. The V call is TRBV30, the J call TRBJ1-6, with 7 nucleotides matching TRBD1. The CDR3 length is 17 residues. Trimming removed 2 bases from V and 7 bases from J; junction bases left unmatched: 14. Germline V gives CDR1 GTSNPN, CDR2 SVGIG (reference sequence). CDR3 sequence (DNA): TGTGCCTGGAGTAATATCCAACCGGGACAGTTAAATTCACCCCTCCACTTT. This gives the protein CAWSNIQPGQLNSPLHF.

V gene TRBV30 combines with J gene TRBJ2-3; a weak D match, TRBD2 (6 bases). The CDR3 runs to 13 residues. V lost 7 bases to trimming and J lost 5 bases, with 16 bases between them. Germline loops: CDR1 GTSNPN, CDR2 SVGIG (reference sequence). The CDR3 loop is CASGTHKGDTQYF. CDR3 DNA: TGTGCCTCCGGGACTCATAAAGGAGATACGCAGTATTTT.

V is TRBV9 and J is TRBJ2-7; 7 bases agree with TRBD2. V dropped 0 bases and J dropped 6; count of bases not matched to a gene: 9. The CDR3 is 15 residues long. CDR1 and CDR2 (germline): SGDLS, YYNGEE. CDR3 coding DNA: TGTGCCAGCAGCGTAGGGTGGGGACTACCTCTCGAGCAGTACTTC. It yields the protein CASSVGWGLPLEQYF.

The sample holds one count of this clone. The V gene is TRBV4-1, the J gene TRBJ2-3, with D tentatively TRBD1 (6 bases). The germline CDR1 and CDR2 sequences are MGHRA and YSYEKL. The CDR3 totals 17 residues. Trimming removed 3 bases at V and 0 bases at J, with 16 bases between. CDR3 sequence: CASSQTGPGRSTDTQYF. CDR3 nucleotides: TGCGCCAGCAGCCAGACAGGACCGGGACGTAGCACAGATACGCAGTATTTT.

The genes are TRBV30 and TRBJ2-7, with TRBD2 as a possible D gene (6 bases). Per the germline V gene, CDR1 is GTSNPN and CDR2 is SVGIG (reference sequence). The CDR3 loop spans 15 amino acids. V was trimmed by 4 bases and J by 2 bases, leaving 18 bases between them. The CDR3 DNA follows: TGTGCCTGGAAAGAGAGGCTAGCGTATACCTACGAGCAGTACTTC. Amino acids: CAWKERLAYTYEQYF.

The rearrangement links TRBV19 to TRBJ1-2; no definite D call. This CDR3 spans 11 amino acids. Looked up from germline, CDR1 is LNHDA and CDR2 is SQIVND (reference sequence). Trimming took 10 bases from V and 2 from J, leaving 8 bases between them. Written as DNA, the CDR3 is TGTGCCACCCTGGGGAACTATGGCTACACCTTC. Protein sequence: CATLGNYGYTF.

The chain employs TRBV5-5 and TRBJ2-3; 9 bases align to TRBD1. The CDR3 has 14 residues. CDR1 and CDR2 from the germline V gene are SGHKS and YYEKEE (reference sequence). The junction had 10 bases not matched to a gene; V was cut back by 10 bases and J by 4 bases. DNA for the CDR3: TGTGCCGGTGGACAGGGGCCCCCCGCAGATACGCAGTATTTT. Its translation is CAGGQGPPADTQYF.

This chain uses TRBV2 with TRBJ2-3; D call uncertain. V shed 3 bases and J shed 0 bases, with 7 bases lying between them. Germline CDR1 and CDR2: SNHLY and FYNNEI. The CDR3 totals 14 residues. CDR3 nucleotides: TGTGCCAGCAGTGACTACCCAAGCACAGATACGCAGTATTTT. Protein product: CASSDYPSTDTQYF. Full variable domain (outside the CDR3, taken from reference TRBV2 and TRBJ2-3): EPEVTQTPSHQVTQMGQEVILRCVPISNHLYFYWYRQILGQKVEFLVSFYNNEISEKSEIFDDQFSVERPDGSNFTLKIRSTKLEDSAMYFCASSDYPSTDTQYFGPGTRLTVL.

CDR3 region: CASRPRESNQPQHF. The CDR3 nucleotides read TGTGCCAGCAGGCCGCGGGAGAGCAATCAGCCCCAGCATTTT. The V call is TRBV28, the J call TRBJ1-5, with D hard to call. Germline CDR1 is MDHEN and CDR2 is SYDVKM. This CDR3 comprises 14 residues. Trimming stripped 6 bases from V and 1 base from J, with 10 bases between.

This clone was seen repeatedly, ten times or more. The J gene is TRBJ1-1, the V gene TRBV4-1; 7 bases line up with TRBD1. CDR3 size: 15 residues. After removal of 0 bases from V and 4 bases from J, the junction contained 5 bases not matched to a gene. Germline values: CDR1 MGHRA, CDR2 YSYEKL. Here the CDR3 reads CASSQDRTGATEAFF. CDR3 DNA sequence: TGCGCCAGCAGCCAAGATCGAACAGGGGCCACTGAAGCTTTCTTT.

V is TRBV12-3 or TRBV12-4 and J is TRBJ1-2, with D tentatively TRBD1 (5 bases). The CDR3 is 13 residues long. The germline V and J ends were trimmed by 5 bases and 2 bases, with 9 bases remaining between them. The CDR3, as DNA: TGTGCCAGCAGTATAGGGGACAACTATGGCTACACCTTC. It translates to CASSIGDNYGYTF.

This clone was detected only a few times. The chain recombines TRBV11-2 with TRBJ2-7, with D perhaps assigned TRBD1 or TRBD2 (6 bases each). Between the trimmed V and J ends, which lost 3 bases and 7 bases, there was a span of 10 bases. CDR3 length: 12 amino acids. The germline gives CDR1 SGHAT, CDR2 FQNNGV. The CDR3 is CASSFRGPEQYF. CDR3 in DNA: TGTGCCAGCAGCTTCCGGGGGCCGGAGCAGTACTTC.

This chain uses TRBV15 with TRBJ2-3; a weak D match, TRBD2 (5 bases). V lost 1 base and J 0 bases, leaving 11 bases between the germline ends. CDR1 LNHNV and CDR2 YYDKDF come from the germline V gene (reference sequence). The CDR3 sequence is 16 residues long. CDR3 sequence reads: CATSRAEESSTDTQYF. In nucleotides, the CDR3 is TGTGCCACCAGCAGAGCGGAGGAGTCTAGCACAGATACGCAGTATTTT.

The V gene is TRBV25-1, the J gene TRBJ2-1; D uncertain. Germline V CDR1 and CDR2: MGHDK, SYGVNS. V shed 4 bases and J shed 2 bases, with 6 bases lying between them. CDR3 size: 13 residues. In DNA, the CDR3 is TGTGCCAGCAGTGCCTACGCCTACAATGAGCAGTTCTTC. It specifies CASSAYAYNEQFF.

CDR3 in amino acids: CASSPQAGISTEAFF. The CDR3 DNA follows: TGTGCCAGTAGTCCCCAGGCGGGCATCTCCACTGAAGCTTTCTTT. The chain carries TRBV19 and TRBJ1-1; unclear D gene. With 5 bases removed from V and 4 bases from J, the gap between germline ends came to 17 bases. CDR3 length: 15 amino acids. Germline CDR1 LNHDA, CDR2 SQIVND (reference sequence).

The chain couples TRBV12-3 or TRBV12-4 to TRBJ1-2, with D uncertain. Trimming shortened V by 6 bases and J by 7 bases, and 15 bases separated the two germline ends. The CDR3 consists of 13 residues. The chain's CDR3 is CASRQSSGAGYTF. The CDR3 DNA follows: TGTGCCAGCAGACAGAGTAGCGGAGCTGGCTACACCTTC.

J is TRBJ2-3 and V is TRBV7-2, with TRBD1 identical over 7 bases. This CDR3 is built from 13 residues. CDR1 SGHTA and CDR2 FQGNSA come from the germline V gene. J lost 7 bases, V lost 3 bases, and 4 bases had no gene match. CDR3 protein: CASSLTTGNTQYF. DNA for the CDR3: TGTGCCAGCAGCTTGACGACAGGGAATACGCAGTATTTT.

The rearrangement uses TRBV14 and TRBJ2-6; TRBD1 aligns across 10 bases. The CDR3 covers 17 residues. From germline, CDR1 is SGHDN and CDR2 FVKESK. Unmatched junction bases numbered 1, after V lost 2 bases and J lost 0 bases. CDR3: CASSQRTGGSGANVLTF. Here the CDR3 DNA reads TGTGCCAGCAGCCAACGGACAGGGGGCTCTGGGGCCAACGTCCTGACTTTC.